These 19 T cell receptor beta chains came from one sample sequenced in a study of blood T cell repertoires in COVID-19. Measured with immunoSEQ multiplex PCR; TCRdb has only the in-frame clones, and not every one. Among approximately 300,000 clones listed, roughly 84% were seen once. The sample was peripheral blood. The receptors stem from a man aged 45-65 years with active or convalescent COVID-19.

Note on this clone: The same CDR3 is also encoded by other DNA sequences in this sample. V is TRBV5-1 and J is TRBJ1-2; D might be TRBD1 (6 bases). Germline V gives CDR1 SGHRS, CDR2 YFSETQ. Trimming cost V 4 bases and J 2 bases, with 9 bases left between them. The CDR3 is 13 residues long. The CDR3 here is CASSPGQNYGYTF. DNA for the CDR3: TGCGCCAGCAGCCCCGGACAGAACTATGGCTACACCTTC. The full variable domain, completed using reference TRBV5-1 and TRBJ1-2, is KAGVTQTPRYLIKTRGQQVTLSCSPISGHRSVSWYQQTPGQGLQFLFEYFSETQRNKGNFPGRFSGRQFSNSRSEMNVSTLELGDSALYLCASSPGQNYGYTFGSGTRLTVV.

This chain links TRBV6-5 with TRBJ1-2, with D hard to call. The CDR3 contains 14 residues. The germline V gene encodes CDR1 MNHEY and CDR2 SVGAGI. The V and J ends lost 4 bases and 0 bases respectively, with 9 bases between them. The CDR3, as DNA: TGTGCCAGCAGTTCGCCAACTACTAACTATGGCTACACCTTC. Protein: CASSSPTTNYGYTF.

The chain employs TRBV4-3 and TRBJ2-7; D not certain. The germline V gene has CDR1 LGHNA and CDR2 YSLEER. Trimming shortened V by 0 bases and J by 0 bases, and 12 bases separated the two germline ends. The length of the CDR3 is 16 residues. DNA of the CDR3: TGCGCCAGCAGCCAAGACCCCGCTGCTAGCTCCTACGAGCAGTACTTC. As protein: CASSQDPAASSYEQYF.

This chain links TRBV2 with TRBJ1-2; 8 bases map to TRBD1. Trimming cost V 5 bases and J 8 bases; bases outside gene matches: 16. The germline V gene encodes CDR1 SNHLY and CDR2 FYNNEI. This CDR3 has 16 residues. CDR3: CASSSYYLTGEGGYTF. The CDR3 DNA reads TGTGCCAGCAGTTCTTACTACCTGACAGGGGAAGGGGGCTACACCTTC.

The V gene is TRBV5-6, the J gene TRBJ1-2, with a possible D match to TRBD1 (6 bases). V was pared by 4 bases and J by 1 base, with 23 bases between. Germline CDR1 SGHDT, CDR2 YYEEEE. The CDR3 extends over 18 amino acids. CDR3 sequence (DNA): TGTGCCAGCAGCCCCGTCCGAGGATGGCGAGGGGGTAACTATGGCTACACCTTC. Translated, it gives CASSPVRGWRGGNYGYTF.

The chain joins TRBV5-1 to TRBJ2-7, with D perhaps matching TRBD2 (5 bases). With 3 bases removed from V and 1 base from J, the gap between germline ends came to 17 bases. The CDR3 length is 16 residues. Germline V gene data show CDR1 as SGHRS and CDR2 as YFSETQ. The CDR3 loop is CASSYDWSRRSYEQYF. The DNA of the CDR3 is TGCGCCAGCAGCTACGATTGGTCTAGGAGGTCCTACGAGCAGTACTTC.

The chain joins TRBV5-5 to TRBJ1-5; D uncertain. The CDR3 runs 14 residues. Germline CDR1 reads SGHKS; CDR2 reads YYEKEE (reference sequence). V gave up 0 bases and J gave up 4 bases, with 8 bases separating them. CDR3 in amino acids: CASSLGAPNQPQHF. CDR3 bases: TGTGCCAGCAGCTTGGGGGCACCTAATCAGCCCCAGCATTTT.

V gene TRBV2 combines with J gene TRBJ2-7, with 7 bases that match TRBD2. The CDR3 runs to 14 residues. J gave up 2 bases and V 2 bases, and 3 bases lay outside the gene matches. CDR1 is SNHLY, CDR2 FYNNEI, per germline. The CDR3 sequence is CASSEYGTTYEQYF. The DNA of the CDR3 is TGTGCCAGCAGTGAATATGGGACTACCTACGAGCAGTACTTC.

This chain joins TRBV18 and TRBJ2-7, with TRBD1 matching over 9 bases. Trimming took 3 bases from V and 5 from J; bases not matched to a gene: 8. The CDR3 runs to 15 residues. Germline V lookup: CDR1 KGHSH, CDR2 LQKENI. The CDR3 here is CASSPGQGTFNEQYF. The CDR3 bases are TGTGCCAGCTCACCGGGACAGGGAACCTTCAACGAGCAGTACTTC.

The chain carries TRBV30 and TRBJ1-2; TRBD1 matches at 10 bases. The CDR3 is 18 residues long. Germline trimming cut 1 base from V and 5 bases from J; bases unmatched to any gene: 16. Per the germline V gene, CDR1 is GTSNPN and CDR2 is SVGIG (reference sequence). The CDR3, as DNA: TGTGCCTGGAGTGGTTTGGGACAGGGGACCCCTAGATTATATGGCTACACCTTC. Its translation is CAWSGLGQGTPRLYGYTF.

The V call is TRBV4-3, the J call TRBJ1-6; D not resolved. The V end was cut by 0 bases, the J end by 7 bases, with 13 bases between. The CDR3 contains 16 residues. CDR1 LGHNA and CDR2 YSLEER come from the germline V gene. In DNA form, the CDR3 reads TGCGCCAGCAGCCAAGAAACGGGATGGGGAAATTCACCCCTCCACTTT. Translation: CASSQETGWGNSPLHF.

CDR3 nucleotide sequence: TGTGCCAGTAATTGGGCAGGGAGGGCCACCGGGGAGCTGTTTTTT. Its translation: CASNWAGRATGELFF. J is TRBJ2-2 and V is TRBV19; 7 positions match TRBD2. CDR3 length: 15 residues. V trimming: 7 bases; J trimming: 4 bases; junction bases outside the gene matches: 9. Germline V gene sequence: CDR1 LNHDA, CDR2 SQIVND (reference sequence). The full variable domain, completed using reference TRBV19 and TRBJ2-2, is DGGITQSPKYLFRKEGQNVTLSCEQNLNHDAMYWYRQDPGQGLRLIYYSQIVNDFQKGDIAEGYSVSREKKESFPLTVTSAQKNPTAFYLCASNWAGRATGELFFGEGSRLTVL.

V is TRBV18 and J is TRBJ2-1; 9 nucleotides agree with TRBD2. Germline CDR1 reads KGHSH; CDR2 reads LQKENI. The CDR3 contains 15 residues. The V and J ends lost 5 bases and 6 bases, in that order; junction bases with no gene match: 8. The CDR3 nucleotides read TGTGCCAGCTCAGCCCTAGCGGGGAGTGGCAATGAGCAGTTCTTC. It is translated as CASSALAGSGNEQFF.

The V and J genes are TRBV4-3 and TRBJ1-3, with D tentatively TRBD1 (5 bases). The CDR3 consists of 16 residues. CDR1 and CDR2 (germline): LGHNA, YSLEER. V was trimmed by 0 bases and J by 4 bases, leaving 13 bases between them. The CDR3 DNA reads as TGCGCCAGCAGCCAAGATAGGCAAGGGGAAGGAAACACCATATATTTT. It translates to CASSQDRQGEGNTIYF.

The CDR3: CASRPQGSDTEAFF. In nucleotides, the CDR3 is TGTGCAAGTCGGCCCCAGGGTTCCGACACTGAAGCTTTCTTT. The chain uses TRBV12-2 and TRBJ1-1; TRBD1 was called by the table and not checked on the DNA. TRBV12-2 is designated a pseudogene. CDR3 length: 14 residues.

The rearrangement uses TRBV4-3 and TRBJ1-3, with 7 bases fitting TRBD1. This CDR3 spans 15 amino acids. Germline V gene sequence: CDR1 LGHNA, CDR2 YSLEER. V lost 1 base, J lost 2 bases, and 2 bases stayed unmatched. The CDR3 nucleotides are TGCGCCAGCAGCCAAGCTGACAGGGCTGGAAACACCATATATTTT. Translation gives CASSQADRAGNTIYF.

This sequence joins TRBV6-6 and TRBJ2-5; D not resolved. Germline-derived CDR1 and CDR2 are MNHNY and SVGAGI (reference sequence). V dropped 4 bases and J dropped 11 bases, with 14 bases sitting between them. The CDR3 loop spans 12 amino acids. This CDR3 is CASSSPSSPQYF. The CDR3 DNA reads TGTGCCAGCAGTTCCCCCTCGTCCCCTCAGTACTTC.

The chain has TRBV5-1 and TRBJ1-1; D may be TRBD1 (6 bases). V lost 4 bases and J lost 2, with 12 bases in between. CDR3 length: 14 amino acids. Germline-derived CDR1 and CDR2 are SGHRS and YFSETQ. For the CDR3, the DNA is TGCGCCAGCAGCCTGGGGACAATTAACACTGAAGCTTTCTTT. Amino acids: CASSLGTINTEAFF. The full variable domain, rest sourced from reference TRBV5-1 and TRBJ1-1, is KAGVTQTPRYLIKTRGQQVTLSCSPISGHRSVSWYQQTPGQGLQFLFEYFSETQRNKGNFPGRFSGRQFSNSRSEMNVSTLELGDSALYLCASSLGTINTEAFFGQGTRLTVV.

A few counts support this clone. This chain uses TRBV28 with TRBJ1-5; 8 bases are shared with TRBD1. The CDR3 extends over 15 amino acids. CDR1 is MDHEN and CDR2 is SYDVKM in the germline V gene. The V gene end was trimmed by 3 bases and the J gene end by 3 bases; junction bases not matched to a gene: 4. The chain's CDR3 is CASSFLDRDNQPQHF. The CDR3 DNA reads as TGTGCCAGCAGTTTCTTGGACAGGGACAATCAGCCCCAGCATTTT.